This TCR beta chain is drawn from a study of memory CD4+ T cells and cytomegalovirus serostatus. Study in general: Healthy Belgian adult donors included several CMV-positive and 24 CMV-negative people. Broader study findings: Suggested: most of the CMV-linked TCR signature lies in CD4+ memory cells.

Here immunoSEQ multiplex PCR was the method, and the copy in TCRdb shows in-frame clones only, minus some. The table shows tens of thousands of clones, with 70% to 80% occurring only once. V was pared by 3 bases and J by 3 bases, with 15 bases between. Looked up from germline, CDR1 is SGHNT and CDR2 is YYREEE (reference sequence). The CDR3 spans 15 residues. Single viable CD3+CD4+CD8-CD45RO+ cells were sorted as the memory CD4+ T cells. Serostatus was set by detecting CMV pp150, pp28, p38, p52 IgG. A word on this clone: Its antigen is unknown.

The TCR comes from an adult in good health and CMV-seronegative. The chain combines TRBV5-4 with TRBJ2-5; possible D gene TRBD1, 6 bases. Sequenced: memory CD4+ T cells from blood. CDR3 nucleotides: TGTGCCAGCAGCTCCCGACTCAACAGGGAAGAGACCCAGTACTTC. Translated, it gives CASSSRLNREETQYF.